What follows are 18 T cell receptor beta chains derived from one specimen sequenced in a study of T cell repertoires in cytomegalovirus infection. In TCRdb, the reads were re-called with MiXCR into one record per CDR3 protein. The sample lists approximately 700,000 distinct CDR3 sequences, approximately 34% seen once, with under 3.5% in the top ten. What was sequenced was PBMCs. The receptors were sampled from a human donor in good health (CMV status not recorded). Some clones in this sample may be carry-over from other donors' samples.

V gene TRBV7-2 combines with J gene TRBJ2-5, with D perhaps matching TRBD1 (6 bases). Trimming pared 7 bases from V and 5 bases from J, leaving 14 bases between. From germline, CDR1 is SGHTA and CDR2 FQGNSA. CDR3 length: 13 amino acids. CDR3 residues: CASIQGSRETQYF. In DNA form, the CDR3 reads TGTGCCAGCATCCAGGGGAGTAGGGAGACCCAGTACTTC.

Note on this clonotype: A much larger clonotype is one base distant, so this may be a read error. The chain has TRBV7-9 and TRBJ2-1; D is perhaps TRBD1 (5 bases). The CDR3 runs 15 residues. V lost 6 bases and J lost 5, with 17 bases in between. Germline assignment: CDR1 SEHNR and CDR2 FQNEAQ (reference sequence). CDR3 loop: CASSPKGERHNEQFF. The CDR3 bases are TGTGCCAGCAGTCCGAAAGGGGAACGTCACAATGAGCAGTTCTTC. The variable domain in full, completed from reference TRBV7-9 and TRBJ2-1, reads DTGVSQNPRHKITKRGQNVTFRCDPISEHNRLYWYRQTLGQGPEFLTYFQNEAQLEKSRLLSDRFSAERPKGSFSTLEIQRTEQGDSAMYLCASSPKGERHNEQFFGPGTRLTVL.

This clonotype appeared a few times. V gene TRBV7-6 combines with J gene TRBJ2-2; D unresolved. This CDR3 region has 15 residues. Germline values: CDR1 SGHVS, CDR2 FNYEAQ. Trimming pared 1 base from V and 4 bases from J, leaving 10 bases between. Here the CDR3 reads CASSLGRKGTGELFF. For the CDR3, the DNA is TGTGCCAGCAGCTTAGGCCGGAAGGGCACCGGGGAGCTGTTTTTT.

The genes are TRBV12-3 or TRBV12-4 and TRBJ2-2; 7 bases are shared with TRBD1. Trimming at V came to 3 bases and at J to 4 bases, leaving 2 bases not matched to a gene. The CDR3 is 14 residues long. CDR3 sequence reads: CASSFRGITGELFF. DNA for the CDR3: TGTGCCAGCAGTTTCAGGGGGATCACCGGGGAGCTGTTTTTT.

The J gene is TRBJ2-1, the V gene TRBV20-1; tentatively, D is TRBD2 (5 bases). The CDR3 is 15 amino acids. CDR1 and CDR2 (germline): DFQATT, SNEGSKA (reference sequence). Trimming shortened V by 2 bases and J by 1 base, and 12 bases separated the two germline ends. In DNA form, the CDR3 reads TGCAGTGCTAGAAAAACTAGTGGGTCCTACAATGAGCAGTTCTTC. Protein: CSARKTSGSYNEQFF.

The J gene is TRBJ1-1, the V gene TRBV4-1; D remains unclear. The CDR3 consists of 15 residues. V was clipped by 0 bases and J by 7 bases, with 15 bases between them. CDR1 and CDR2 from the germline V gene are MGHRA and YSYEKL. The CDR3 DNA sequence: TGCGCCAGCAGCCAAGATCACGAGGAGAGCGGTGAAGCTTTCTTT. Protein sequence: CASSQDHEESGEAFF.

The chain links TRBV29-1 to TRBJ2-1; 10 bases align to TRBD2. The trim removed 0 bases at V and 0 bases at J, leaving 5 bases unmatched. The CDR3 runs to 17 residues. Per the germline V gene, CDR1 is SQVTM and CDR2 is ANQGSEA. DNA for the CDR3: TGCAGCGTTGAAGATCTAATAGCGGGAGGCTCCTACAATGAGCAGTTCTTC. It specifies CSVEDLIAGGSYNEQFF.

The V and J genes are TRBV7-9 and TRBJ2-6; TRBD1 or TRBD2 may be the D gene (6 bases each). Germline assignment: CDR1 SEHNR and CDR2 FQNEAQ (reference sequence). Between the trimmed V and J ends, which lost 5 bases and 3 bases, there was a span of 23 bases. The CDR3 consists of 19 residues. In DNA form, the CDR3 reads TGTGCCAGCAGCGCCCCTGGGGGGCAAATGGGGGTTGGGGCCAACGTCCTGACTTTC. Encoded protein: CASSAPGGQMGVGANVLTF.

CDR3 region: CASSAGGRLDEQFF. CDR3 in DNA: TGTGCCAGTAGTGCGGGCGGGAGGCTCGATGAGCAGTTCTTC. The chain combines TRBV19 with TRBJ2-1; 8 bases are shared with TRBD2. V dropped 5 bases and J dropped 8; count of bases not matched to a gene: 8. The V gene's germline CDR1 is LNHDA and CDR2 SQIVND (reference sequence). This CDR3 region has 14 residues.

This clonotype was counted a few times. CDR3 coding DNA: TGTGCCAGCAGCGCAGACCCGGCTAGGATTCCCTACAATGAGCAGTTCTTC. It translates to CASSADPARIPYNEQFF. This rearrangement joins TRBV7-9 to TRBJ2-1; D not certain. Trimming cost V 5 bases and J 2 bases, with 19 bases left between them. The germline CDR1 and CDR2 sequences are SEHNR and FQNEAQ (reference sequence). The CDR3 consists of 17 residues.

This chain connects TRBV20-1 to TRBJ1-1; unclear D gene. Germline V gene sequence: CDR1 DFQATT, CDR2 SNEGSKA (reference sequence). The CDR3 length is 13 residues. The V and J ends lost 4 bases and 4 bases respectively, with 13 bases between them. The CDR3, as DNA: TGCAGTGCTAAAAATGCGGGCGGCACTGAAGCTTTCTTT. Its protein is CSAKNAGGTEAFF.

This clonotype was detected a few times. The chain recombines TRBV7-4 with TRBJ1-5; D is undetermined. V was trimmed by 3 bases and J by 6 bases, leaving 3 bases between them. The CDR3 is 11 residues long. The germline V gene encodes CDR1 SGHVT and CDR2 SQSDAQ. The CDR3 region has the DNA TGTGCCAGCAGCTTTTTTCAGCCCCAGCATTTT. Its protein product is CASSFFQPQHF.

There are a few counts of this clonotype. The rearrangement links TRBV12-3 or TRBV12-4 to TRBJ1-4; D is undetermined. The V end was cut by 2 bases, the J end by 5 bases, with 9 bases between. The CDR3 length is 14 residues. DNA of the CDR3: TGTGCCAGCAGTTTAACCAGCCGAAATGAAAAACTGTTTTTT. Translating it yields CASSLTSRNEKLFF.

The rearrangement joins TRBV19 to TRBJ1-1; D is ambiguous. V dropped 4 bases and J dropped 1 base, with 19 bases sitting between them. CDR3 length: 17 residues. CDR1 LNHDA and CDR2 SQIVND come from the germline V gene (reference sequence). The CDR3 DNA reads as TGTGCCAGTAGTACCAAAGCCTTAGGACGGACGAACACTGAAGCTTTCTTT. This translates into CASSTKALGRTNTEAFF.

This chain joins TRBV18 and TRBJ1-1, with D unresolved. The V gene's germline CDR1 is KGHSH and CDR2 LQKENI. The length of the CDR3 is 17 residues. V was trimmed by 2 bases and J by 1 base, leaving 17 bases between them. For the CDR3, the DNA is TGTGCCAGCTCACCAAATGCCCCATCGGGGAAGAACACTGAAGCTTTCTTT. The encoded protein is CASSPNAPSGKNTEAFF.

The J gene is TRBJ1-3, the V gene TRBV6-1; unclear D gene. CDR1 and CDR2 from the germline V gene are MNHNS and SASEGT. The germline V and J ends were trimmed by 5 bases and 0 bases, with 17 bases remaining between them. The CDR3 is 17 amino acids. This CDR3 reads CASSYRTDRYSGNTIYF. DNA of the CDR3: TGTGCCAGCAGTTACCGAACGGACCGTTACTCTGGAAACACCATATATTTT.

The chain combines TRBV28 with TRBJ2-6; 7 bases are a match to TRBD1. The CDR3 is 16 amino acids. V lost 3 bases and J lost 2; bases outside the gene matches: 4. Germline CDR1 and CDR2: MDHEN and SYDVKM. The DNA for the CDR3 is TGTGCCAGCAGTTTTGGGGACAGAGCTGGGGCCAACGTCCTGACTTTC. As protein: CASSFGDRAGANVLTF. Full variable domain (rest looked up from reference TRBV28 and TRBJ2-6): DVKVTQSSRYLVKRTGEKVFLECVQDMDHENMFWYRQDPGLGLRLIYFSYDVKMKEKGDIPEGYSVSREKKERFSLILESASTNQTSMYLCASSFGDRAGANVLTFGAGSRLTVL.

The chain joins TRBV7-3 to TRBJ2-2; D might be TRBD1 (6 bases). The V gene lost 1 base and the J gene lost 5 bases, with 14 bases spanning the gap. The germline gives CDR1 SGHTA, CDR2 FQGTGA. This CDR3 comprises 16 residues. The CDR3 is CASSLKGVSMTGELFF. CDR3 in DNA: TGTGCCAGCAGCTTAAAGGGGGTTAGCATGACCGGGGAGCTGTTTTTT.